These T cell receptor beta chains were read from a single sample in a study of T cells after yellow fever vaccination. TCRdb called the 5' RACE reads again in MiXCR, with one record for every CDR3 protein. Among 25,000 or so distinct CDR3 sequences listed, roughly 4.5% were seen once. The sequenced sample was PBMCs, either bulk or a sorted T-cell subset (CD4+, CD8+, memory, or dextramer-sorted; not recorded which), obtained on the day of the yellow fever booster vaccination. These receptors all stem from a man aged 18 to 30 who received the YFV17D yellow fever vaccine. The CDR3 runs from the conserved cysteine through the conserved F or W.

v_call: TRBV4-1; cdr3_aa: CASSQVPGYGYTF
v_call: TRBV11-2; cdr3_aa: CASSPARNTGELFF
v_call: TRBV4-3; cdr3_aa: CASSQDSPRQRASHQPQHF
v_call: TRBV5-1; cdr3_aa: CASSQIPPGAASSETQYF
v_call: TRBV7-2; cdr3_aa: CASSYFRDTYGYTF
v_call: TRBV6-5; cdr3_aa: CASGAGDQPQHF
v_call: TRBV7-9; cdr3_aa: CASSLVLGSNNEQFF
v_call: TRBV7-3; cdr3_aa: CASSLIAGGGDTQYF
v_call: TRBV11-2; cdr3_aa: CASSPAGGPTDTQYF
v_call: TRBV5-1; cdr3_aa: CASSMGGPADTQYF
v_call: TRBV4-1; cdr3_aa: CASSQDPQRFSSYNEQFF
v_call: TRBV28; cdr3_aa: CASSLEQLTDTQYF
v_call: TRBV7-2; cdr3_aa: CASGQSSYNSPLHF
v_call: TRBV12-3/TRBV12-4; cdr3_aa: CASSLEGQKKLFF
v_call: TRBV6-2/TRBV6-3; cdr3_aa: CATQAVPRNYGYTF
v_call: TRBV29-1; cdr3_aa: CSVERARGGVPFF
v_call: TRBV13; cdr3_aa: CASKGRWDYRGSGANVLTF
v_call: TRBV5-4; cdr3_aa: CASSFGPGANVLTF
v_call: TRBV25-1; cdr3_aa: CASSGGNEQFF
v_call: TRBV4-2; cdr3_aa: CASRLVEGNTGELFF
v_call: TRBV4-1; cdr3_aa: CASSQVTLGYEQYF
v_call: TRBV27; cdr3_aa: CASSLIAGVYNEQFF
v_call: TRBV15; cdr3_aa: CATSREAGPEAFF
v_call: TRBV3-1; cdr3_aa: CASSLNTETQYF
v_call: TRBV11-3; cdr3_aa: CASSLAGKTSLGNEQFF
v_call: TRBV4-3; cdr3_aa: CASSQTPQGTYNEQFF
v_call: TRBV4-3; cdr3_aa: CASSQAVPGGADTQYF
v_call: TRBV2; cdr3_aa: CASSYSGTDTQYF
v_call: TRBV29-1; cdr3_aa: CSVTDRLNQPQHF
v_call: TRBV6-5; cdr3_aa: CASRRLAYTGELFF
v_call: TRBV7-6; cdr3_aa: CASSFGGAGRTDTQYF
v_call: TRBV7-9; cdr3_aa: CASSLSPTGLGEKLFF
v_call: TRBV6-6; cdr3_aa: CASNGGGYNEQFF
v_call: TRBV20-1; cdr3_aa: CSARDLEPTGELFF
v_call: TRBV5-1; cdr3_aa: CASSLGIGQGINEQFF
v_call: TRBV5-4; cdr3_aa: CASSPGTTTLDTQYF
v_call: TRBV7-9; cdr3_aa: CASSFPPRLGNEQFF